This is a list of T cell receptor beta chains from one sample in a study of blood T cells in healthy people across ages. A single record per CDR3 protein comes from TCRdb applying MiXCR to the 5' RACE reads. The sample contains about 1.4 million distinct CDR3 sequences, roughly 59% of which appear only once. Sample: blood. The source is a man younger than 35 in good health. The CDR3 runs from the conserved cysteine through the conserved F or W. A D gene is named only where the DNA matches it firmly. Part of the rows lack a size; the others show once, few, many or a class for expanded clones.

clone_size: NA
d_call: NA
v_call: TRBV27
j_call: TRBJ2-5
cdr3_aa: CASSLFDPLGTQYF
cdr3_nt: TGTGCCAGCAGTTTATTCGACCCTTTGGGGACCCAGTACTTC

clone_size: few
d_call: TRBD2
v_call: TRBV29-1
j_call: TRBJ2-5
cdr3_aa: CSLTSAGQETQYF
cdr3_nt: TGCAGCCTTACTAGCGCCGGGCAAGAGACCCAGTACTTC

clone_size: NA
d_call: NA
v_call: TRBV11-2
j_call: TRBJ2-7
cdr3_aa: CASSLVIGGTSSYEQYF
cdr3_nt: TGTGCCAGCAGCTTAGTTATCGGCGGAACGAGCTCCTACGAGCAGTACTTC

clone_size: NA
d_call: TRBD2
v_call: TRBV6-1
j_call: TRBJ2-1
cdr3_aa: CASSPLGVGTSYSEQFF
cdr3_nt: TGTGCCAGCAGTCCCCTCGGTGTCGGGACTAGCTACAGTGAGCAGTTCTTC

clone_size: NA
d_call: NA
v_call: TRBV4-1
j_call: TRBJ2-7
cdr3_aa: CASSQDHGSHEQYF
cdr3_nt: TGCGCCAGCAGCCAAGATCATGGGTCGCACGAGCAGTACTTC

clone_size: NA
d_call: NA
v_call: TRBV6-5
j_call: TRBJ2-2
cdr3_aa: CASNPNQGFGELFF
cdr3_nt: TGTGCCAGCAATCCTAACCAGGGGTTTGGGGAGCTGTTTTTT

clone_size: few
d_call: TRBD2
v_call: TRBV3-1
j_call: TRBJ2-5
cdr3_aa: CASSSTSATQYF
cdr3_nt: TGTGCCAGCAGCTCGACTAGCGCGACCCAGTACTTC

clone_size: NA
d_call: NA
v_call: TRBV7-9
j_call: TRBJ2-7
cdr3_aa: CASSLSSESTHYEQYF
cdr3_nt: TGTGCCAGCAGCTTAAGTAGCGAGTCAACCCACTACGAGCAGTACTTC

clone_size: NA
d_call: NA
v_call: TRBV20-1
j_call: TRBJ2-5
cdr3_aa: CSARDSPYQETQYF
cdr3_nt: TGCAGTGCTAGAGATTCCCCGTACCAAGAGACCCAGTACTTC

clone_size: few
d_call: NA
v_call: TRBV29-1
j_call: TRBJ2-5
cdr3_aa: CSVGITTGQQETQYF
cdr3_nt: TGCAGCGTTGGAATAACGACAGGACAACAAGAGACCCAGTACTTC

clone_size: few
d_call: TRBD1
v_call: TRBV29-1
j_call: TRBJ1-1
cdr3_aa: CSATGQGGTEAFF
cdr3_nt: TGCAGCGCCACTGGACAGGGAGGGACTGAAGCTTTCTTT

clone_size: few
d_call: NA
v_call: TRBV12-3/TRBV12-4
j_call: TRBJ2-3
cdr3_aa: CASSFTGGNTDTQYF
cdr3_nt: TGTGCCAGCAGTTTTACGGGGGGCAACACAGATACGCAGTATTTT

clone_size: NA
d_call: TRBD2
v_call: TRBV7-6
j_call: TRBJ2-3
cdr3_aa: CASSSSGSTTDTQYF
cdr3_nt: TGTGCCAGCAGCTCTAGCGGGAGTACCACAGATACGCAGTATTTT

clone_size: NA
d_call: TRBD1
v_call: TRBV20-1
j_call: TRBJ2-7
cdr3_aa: CSAGKWTGGSYEQYF
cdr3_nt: TGCAGTGCTGGGAAATGGACAGGGGGTTCCTACGAGCAGTACTTC

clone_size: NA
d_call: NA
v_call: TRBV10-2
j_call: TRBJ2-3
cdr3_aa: CASSLSSRADTQYF
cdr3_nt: TGCGCCAGCAGTTTGAGTAGCAGGGCAGACACGCAGTATTTT

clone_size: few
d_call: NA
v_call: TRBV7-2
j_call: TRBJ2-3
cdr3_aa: CASSHTRLTSTDTQYF
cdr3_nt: TGTGCCAGCAGCCATACTAGGTTGACTAGCACAGATACGCAGTATTTT

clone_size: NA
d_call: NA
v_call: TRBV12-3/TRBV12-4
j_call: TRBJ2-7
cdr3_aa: CASSFSGIPSYEQYF
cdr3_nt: TGTGCCAGCAGTTTCTCCGGGATCCCCTCCTACGAGCAGTACTTC

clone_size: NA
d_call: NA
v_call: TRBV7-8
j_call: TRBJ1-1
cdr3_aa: CASSVRNMNTEAFF
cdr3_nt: TGTGCCAGCAGCGTGAGGAATATGAACACTGAAGCTTTCTTT

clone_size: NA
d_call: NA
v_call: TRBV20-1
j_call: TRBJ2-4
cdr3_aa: CSARVIREGENIQYF
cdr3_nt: TGCAGTGCTAGAGTTATCCGGGAAGGGGAGAACATTCAGTACTTC

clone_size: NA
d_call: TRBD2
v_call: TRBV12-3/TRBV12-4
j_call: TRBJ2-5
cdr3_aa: CASSRAGGQETQYF
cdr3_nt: TGTGCCAGCAGTCGAGCGGGGGGGCAAGAGACCCAGTACTTC

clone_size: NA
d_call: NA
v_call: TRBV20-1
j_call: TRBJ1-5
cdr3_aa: CSARDFWGNQPQHF
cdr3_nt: TGCAGTGCTAGAGATTTTTGGGGTAATCAGCCCCAGCATTTT

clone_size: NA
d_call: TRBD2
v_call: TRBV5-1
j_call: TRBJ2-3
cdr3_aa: CASSFGIAGDITDTQYF
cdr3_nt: TGCGCCAGCAGCTTTGGGATAGCGGGAGATATAACAGATACGCAGTATTTT

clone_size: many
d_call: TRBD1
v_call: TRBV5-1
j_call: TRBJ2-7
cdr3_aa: CASSLGTGNYEQYF
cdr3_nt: TGCGCCAGCAGCTTGGGGACAGGGAACTACGAGCAGTACTTC

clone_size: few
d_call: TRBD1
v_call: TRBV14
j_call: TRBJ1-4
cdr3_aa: CASSPGTGEKLFF
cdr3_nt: TGTGCCAGCAGCCCCGGGACAGGTGAAAAACTGTTTTTT

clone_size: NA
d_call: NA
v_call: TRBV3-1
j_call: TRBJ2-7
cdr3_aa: CASSQDGSDSYEQYF
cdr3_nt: TGTGCCAGCAGCCAAGATGGGAGTGACTCCTACGAGCAGTACTTC

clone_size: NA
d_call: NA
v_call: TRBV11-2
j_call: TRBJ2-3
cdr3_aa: CASSLSGWSITDTQYF
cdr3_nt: TGTGCCAGCAGCTTATCGGGGTGGTCGATAACAGATACGCAGTATTTT

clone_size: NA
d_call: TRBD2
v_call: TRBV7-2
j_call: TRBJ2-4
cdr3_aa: CASSFPLAGGGNIQYF
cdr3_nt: TGTGCCAGCAGCTTTCCCCTAGCGGGGGGTGGAAACATTCAGTACTTC

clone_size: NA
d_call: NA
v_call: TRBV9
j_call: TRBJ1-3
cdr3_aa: CASSDGLGGTIYF
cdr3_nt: TGTGCCAGCAGCGACGGGTTGGGAGGCACCATATATTTT

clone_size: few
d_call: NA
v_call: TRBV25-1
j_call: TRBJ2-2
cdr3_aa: CASSLGRPGELFF
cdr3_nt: TGTGCCAGCAGTCTCGGACGGCCCGGGGAGCTGTTTTTT

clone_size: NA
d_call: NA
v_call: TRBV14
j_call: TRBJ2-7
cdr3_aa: CASSQVNRIRTETPNCEPYF
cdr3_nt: TGTGCCAGCAGCCAAGTCAATAGAATCCGGACGGAGACCCCAAATTGCGAACCGTACTTC

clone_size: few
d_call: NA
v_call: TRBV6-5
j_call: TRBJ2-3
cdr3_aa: CASSRGMRITDTQYF
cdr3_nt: TGTGCCAGCAGTAGGGGAATGCGGATCACAGATACGCAGTATTTT

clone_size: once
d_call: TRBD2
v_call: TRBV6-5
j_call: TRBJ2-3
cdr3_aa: CASSRGGTTDTQYF
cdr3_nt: TGTGCCAGCAGTCGGGGGGGTACCACAGATACGCAGTATTTT

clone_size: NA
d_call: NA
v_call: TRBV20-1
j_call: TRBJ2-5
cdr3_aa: CSARGVSETQYF
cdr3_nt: TGCAGTGCTAGAGGGGTCTCGGAGACCCAGTACTTC

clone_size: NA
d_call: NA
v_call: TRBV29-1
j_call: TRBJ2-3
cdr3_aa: CSVESGADTQYF
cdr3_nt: TGCAGCGTTGAATCAGGCGCAGATACGCAGTATTTT

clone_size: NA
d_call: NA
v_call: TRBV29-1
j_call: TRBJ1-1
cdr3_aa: CSVTQRLNTEAFF
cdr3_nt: TGCAGCGTGACTCAACGGCTGAACACTGAAGCTTTCTTT

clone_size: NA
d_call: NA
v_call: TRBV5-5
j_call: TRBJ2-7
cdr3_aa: CASSHILRNTEQYF
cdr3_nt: TGTGCCAGCAGCCATATTCTCAGGAACACCGAGCAGTACTTC

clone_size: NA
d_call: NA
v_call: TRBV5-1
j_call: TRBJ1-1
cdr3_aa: CASSWDPGGNTEAFF
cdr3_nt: TGCGCCAGCAGCTGGGACCCCGGGGGAAACACTGAAGCTTTCTTT

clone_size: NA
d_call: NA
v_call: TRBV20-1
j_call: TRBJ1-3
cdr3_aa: CSAMGPLVSGNTIYF
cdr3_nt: TGCAGTGCTATGGGCCCTCTGGTCTCTGGAAACACCATATATTTT

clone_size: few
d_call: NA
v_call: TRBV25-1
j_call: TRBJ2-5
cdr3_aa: CASIPTEGGETQYF
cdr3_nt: TGTGCCAGCATCCCGACTGAAGGAGGGGAGACCCAGTACTTC

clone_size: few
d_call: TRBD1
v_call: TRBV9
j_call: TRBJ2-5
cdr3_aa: CASNGGQAKDEQYF
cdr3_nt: TGTGCCAGCAACGGTGGACAGGCCAAAGATGAGCAGTACTTC

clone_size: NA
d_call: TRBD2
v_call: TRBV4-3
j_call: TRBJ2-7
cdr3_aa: CASSQDHIGGGASEQYF
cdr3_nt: TGCGCCAGCAGCCAAGATCATATCGGCGGGGGGGCCTCCGAGCAGTACTTC

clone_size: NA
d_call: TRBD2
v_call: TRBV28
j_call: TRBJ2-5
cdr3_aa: CASSLPGLAGNEQYF
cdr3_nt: TGTGCCAGCAGCCTTCCGGGACTAGCGGGTAATGAGCAGTACTTC

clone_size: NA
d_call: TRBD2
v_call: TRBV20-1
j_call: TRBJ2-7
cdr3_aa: CSATLAEFSYEQYF
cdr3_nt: TGCAGTGCTACTCTAGCGGAATTCTCCTACGAGCAGTACTTC

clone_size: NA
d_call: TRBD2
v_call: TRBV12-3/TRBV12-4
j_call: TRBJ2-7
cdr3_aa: CASTLRTSGGSDEQYF
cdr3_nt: TGTGCCAGCACCCTAAGGACTAGCGGGGGCTCGGATGAGCAGTACTTC

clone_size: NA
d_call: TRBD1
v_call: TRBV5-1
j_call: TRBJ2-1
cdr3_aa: CASNNRQGYYNEQFF
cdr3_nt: TGCGCCAGCAACAACAGACAGGGGTACTACAATGAGCAGTTCTTC

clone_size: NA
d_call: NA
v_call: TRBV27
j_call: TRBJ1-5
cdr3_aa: CASSLRQANQPQHF
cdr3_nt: TGTGCCAGCAGTTTAAGGCAGGCTAATCAGCCCCAGCATTTT

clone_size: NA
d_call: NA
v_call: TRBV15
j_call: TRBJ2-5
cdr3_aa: CATSRDRASQETQYF
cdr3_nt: TGTGCCACCAGCAGAGATAGGGCTTCCCAAGAGACCCAGTACTTC

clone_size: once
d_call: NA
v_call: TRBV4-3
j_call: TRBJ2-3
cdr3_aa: CASSQEPGGGTDTQYF
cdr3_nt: TGCGCCAGCAGCCAAGAGCCAGGGGGAGGAACAGATACGCAGTATTTT

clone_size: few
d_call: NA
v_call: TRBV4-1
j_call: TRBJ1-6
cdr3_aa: CASSQVGTDNSPLHF
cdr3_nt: TGCGCCAGCAGCCAAGTGGGGACGGATAATTCACCCCTCCACTTT

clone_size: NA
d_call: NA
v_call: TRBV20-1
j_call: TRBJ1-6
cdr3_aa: CSARPGPINSPLHF
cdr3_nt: TGCAGTGCTAGACCGGGACCGATAAATTCACCCCTCCACTTT

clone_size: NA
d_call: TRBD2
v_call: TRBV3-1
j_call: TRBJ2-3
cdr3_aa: CASSQVGAGGPTDTQYF
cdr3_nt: TGTGCCAGCAGCCAAGTTGGAGCGGGGGGGCCTACAGATACGCAGTATTTT

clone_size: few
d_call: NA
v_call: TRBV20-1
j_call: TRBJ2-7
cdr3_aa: CSAREAPYEQYF
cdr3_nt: TGCAGTGCTAGAGAGGCGCCCTACGAGCAGTACTTC

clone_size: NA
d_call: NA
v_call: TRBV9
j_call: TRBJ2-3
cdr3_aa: CASSGSLGSSDTQYF
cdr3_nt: TGTGCCAGCAGCGGGTCCCTGGGTTCATCAGATACGCAGTATTTT

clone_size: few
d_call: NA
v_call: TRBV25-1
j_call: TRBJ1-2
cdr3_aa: CASSAGTTGYGYTF
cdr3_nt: TGTGCCAGCAGTGCTGGGACAACAGGATATGGCTACACCTTC

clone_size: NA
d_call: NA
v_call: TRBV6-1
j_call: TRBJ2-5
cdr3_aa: CASSEVVRQETQYF
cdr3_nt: TGTGCCAGCAGTGAAGTCGTTCGGCAAGAGACCCAGTACTTC

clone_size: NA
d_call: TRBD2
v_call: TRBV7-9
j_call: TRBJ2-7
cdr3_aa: CASSLPTLAGEPGEQYF
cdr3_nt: TGTGCCAGCAGCTTACCAACTTTAGCGGGAGAACCGGGGGAGCAGTACTTC

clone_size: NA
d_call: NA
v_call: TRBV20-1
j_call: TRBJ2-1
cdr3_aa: CSARDALYNEQFF
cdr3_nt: TGCAGTGCTAGAGATGCACTGTACAATGAGCAGTTCTTC